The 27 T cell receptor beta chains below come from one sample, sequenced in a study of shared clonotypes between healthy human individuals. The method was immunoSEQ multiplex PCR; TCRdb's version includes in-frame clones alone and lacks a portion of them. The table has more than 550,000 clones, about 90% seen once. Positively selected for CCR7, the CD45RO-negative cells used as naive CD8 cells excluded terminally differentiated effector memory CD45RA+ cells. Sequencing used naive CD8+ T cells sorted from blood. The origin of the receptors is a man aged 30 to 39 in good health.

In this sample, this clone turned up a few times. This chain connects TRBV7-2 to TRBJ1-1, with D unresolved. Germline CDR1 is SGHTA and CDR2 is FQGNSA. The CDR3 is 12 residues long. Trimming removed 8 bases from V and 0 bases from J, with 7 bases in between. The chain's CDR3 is CASLSVNTEAFF. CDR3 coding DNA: TGTGCCAGCCTCAGCGTGAACACTGAAGCTTTCTTT.

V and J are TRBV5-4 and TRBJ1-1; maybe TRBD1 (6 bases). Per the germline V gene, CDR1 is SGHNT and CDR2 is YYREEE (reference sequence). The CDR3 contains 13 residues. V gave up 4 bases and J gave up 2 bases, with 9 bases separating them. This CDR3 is CASSLDSNTEAFF. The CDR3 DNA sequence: TGTGCCAGCAGCCTGGACAGTAACACTGAAGCTTTCTTT. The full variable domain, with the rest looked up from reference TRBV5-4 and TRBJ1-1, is ETGVTQSPTHLIKTRGQQVTLRCSSQSGHNTVSWYQQALGQGPQFIFQYYREEENGRGNFPPRFSGLQFPNYSSELNVNALELDDSALYLCASSLDSNTEAFFGQGTRLTVV.

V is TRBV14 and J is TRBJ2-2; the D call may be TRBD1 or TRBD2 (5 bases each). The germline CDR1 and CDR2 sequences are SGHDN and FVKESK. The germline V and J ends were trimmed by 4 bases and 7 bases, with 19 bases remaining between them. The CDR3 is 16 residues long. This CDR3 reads CASSLYRDPDGGELFF. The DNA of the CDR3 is TGTGCCAGCAGCCTGTACCGGGACCCCGATGGCGGGGAGCTGTTTTTT.

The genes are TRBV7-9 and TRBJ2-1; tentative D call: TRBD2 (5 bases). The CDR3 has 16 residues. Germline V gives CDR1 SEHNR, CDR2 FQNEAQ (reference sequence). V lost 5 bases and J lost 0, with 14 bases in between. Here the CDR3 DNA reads TGTGCCAGCAGCGGGATGAGGACTGACTCCTACAATGAGCAGTTCTTC. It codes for CASSGMRTDSYNEQFF.

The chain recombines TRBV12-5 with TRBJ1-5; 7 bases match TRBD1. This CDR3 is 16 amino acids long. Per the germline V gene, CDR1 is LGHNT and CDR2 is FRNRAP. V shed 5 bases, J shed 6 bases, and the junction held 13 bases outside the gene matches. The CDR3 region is CASGLLGEGACQPQHF. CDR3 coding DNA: TGTGCTAGTGGTCTTCTTGGAGAGGGGGCTTGTCAGCCCCAGCATTTT.

The CDR3 coding sequence is TGTGCCAGCAGCGCCGACAGGGGGCCCTACAATGAGCAGTTCTTC. Residues: CASSADRGPYNEQFF. V is TRBV7-9 and J is TRBJ2-1; TRBD1 matches 10 bases. Looked up from germline, CDR1 is SEHNR and CDR2 is FQNEAQ (reference sequence). With V trimmed by 5 bases and J by 2 bases, 3 bases remained unmatched. This CDR3 is built from 15 residues.

Here the CDR3 DNA reads TGTGCCAGCAGCCAAGAAGGGGCGAATCAGCCCCAGCATTTT. Protein product: CASSQEGANQPQHF. This rearrangement joins TRBV16 to TRBJ1-5; a possible D gene is TRBD1 (5 bases). The germline CDR1 and CDR2 sequences are KGHSY and FQNENV. With 2 bases removed from V and 4 bases from J, the gap between germline ends came to 9 bases. The CDR3 consists of 14 residues.

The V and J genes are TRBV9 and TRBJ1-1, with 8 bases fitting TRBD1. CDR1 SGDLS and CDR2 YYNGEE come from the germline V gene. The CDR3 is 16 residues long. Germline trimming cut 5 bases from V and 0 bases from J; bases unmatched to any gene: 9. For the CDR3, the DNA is TGTGCCAGCAGGCCCGGGACAGGAGTCATGAACACTGAAGCTTTCTTT. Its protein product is CASRPGTGVMNTEAFF.

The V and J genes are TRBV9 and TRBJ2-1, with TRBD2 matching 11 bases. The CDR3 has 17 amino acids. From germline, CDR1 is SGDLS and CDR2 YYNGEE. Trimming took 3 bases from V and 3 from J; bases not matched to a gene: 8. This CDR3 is CASSEPSGLAGYNEQFF. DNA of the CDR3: TGTGCCAGCAGCGAGCCCTCCGGACTAGCGGGCTACAATGAGCAGTTCTTC.

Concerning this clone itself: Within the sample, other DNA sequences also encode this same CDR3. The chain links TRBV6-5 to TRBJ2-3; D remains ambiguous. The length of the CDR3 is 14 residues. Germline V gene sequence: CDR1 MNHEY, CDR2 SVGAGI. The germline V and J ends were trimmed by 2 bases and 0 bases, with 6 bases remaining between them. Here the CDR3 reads CASSYIGSTDTQYF. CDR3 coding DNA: TGTGCCAGCAGTTACATAGGAAGCACAGATACGCAGTATTTT.

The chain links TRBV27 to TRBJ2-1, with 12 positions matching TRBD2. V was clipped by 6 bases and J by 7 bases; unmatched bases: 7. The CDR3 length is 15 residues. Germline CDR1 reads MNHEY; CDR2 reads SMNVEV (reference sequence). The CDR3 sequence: CASRGGTSGPNEQFF. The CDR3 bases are TGTGCCAGCAGGGGAGGGACTAGCGGGCCGAATGAGCAGTTCTTC.

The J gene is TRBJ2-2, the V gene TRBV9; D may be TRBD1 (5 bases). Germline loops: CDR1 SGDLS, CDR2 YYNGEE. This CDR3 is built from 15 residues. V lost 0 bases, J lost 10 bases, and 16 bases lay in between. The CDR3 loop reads CASSVEGVEYEELFF. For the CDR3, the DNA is TGTGCCAGCAGCGTAGAAGGGGTAGAGTACGAGGAGCTGTTTTTT.

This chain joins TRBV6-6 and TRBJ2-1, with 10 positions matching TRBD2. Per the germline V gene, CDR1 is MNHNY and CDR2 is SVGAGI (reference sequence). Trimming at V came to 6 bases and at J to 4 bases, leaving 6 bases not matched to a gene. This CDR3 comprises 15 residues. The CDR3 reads CASSLLAGTYNEQFF. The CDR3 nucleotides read TGTGCCAGCAGCCTACTAGCGGGAACTTACAATGAGCAGTTCTTC.

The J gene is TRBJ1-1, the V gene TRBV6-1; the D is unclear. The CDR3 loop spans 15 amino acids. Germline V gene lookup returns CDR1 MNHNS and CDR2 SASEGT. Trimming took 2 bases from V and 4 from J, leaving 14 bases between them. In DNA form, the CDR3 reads TGTGCCAGCAGTGAACAGTTCCAATTGGGCACTGAAGCTTTCTTT. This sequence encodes CASSEQFQLGTEAFF.

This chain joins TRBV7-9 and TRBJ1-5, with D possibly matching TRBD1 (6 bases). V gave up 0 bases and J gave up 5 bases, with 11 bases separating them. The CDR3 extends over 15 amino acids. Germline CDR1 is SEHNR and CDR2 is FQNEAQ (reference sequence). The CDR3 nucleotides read TGTGCCAGCAGCTTAGCGCAGACAGGTCATCAGCCCCAGCATTTT. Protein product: CASSLAQTGHQPQHF.

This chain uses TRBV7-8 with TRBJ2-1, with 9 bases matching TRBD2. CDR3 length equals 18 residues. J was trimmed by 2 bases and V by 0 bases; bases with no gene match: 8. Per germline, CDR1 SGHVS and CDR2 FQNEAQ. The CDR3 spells CASSLATSGRTPYNEQFF. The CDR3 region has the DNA TGTGCCAGCAGCTTAGCGACTAGCGGACGGACTCCCTACAATGAGCAGTTCTTC.

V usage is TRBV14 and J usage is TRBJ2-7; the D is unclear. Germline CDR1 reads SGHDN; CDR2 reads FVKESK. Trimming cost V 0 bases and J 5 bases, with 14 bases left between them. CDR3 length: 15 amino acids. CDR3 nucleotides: TGTGCCAGCAGCCAAGATACGAGTATTTGGAACGAGCAGTACTTC. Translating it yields CASSQDTSIWNEQYF.

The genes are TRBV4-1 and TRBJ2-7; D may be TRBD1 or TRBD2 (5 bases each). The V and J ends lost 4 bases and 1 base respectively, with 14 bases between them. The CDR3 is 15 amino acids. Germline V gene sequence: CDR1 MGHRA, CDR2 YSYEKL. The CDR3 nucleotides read TGCGCCAGCAGCCCCGGGGCGCACAGTTCCTACGAGCAGTACTTC. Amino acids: CASSPGAHSSYEQYF.

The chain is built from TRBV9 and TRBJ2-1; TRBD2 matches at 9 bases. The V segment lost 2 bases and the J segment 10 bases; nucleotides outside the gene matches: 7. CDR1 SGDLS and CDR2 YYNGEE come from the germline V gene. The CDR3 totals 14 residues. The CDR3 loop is CASSVGETSGEQFF. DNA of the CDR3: TGTGCCAGCAGCGTTGGTGAGACTAGCGGAGAGCAGTTCTTC.

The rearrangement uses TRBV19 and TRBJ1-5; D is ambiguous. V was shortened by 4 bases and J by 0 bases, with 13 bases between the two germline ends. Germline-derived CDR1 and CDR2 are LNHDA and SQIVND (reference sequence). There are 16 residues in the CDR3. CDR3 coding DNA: TGTGCCAGTAGTAGCTCCTCAGTGTATAGCAATCAGCCCCAGCATTTT. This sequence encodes CASSSSSVYSNQPQHF.

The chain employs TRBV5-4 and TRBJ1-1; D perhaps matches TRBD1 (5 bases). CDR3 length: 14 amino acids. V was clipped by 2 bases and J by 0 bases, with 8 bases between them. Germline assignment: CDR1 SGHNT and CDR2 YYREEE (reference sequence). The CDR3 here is CASSFQTVNTEAFF. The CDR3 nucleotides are TGTGCCAGCAGCTTCCAGACAGTGAACACTGAAGCTTTCTTT.

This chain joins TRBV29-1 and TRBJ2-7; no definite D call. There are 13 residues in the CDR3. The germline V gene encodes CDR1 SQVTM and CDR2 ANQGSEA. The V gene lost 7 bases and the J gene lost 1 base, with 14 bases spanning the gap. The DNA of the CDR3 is TGCAGCGCCCGAGCGCCGAGTTCCTACGAGCAGTACTTC. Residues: CSARAPSSYEQYF.

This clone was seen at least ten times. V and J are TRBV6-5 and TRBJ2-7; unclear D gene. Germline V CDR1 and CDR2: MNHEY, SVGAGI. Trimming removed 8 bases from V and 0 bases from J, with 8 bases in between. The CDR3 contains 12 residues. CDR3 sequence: CASADDSYEQYF. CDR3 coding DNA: TGTGCCAGCGCCGACGACTCCTACGAGCAGTACTTC.

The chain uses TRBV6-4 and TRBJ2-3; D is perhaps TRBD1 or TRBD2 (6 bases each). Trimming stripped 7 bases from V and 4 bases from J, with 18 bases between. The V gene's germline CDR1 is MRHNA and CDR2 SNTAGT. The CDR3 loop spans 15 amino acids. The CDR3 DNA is TGTGCCAGCACAAAATCCGGGGGCACCTCAGATACGCAGTATTTT. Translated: CASTKSGGTSDTQYF.

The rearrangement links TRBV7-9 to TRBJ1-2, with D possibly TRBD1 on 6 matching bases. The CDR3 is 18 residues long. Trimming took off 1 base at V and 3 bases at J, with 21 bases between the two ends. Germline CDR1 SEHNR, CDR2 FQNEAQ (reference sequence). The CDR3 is CASSLGSTGKRLDYGYTF. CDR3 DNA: TGTGCCAGCAGCTTAGGAAGTACAGGGAAGCGGCTGGACTATGGCTACACCTTC.

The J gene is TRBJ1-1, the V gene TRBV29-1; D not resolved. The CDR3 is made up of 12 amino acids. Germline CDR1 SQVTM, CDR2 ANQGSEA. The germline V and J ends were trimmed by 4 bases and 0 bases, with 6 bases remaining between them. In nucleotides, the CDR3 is TGCAGCGTTGTTTACATGAACACTGAAGCTTTCTTT. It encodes CSVVYMNTEAFF.

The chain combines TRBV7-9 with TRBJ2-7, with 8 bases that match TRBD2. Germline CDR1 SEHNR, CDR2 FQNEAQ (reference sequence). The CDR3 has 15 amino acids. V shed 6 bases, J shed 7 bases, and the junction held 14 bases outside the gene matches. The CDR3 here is CASRTLAELPREQYF. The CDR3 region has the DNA TGTGCCAGCAGGACACTAGCGGAACTCCCTCGAGAGCAGTACTTC.